Shown below are 25 T cell receptor beta chains from a single sample sequenced in a study of T cells in Graves' hyperthyroidism and ophthalmopathy. TCR beta CDR3 sequences were amplified from RNA transcripts. The HTBI set primed first-round TCR CDR3 RT-PCR. TCRdb re-called the multiplex PCR reads with MiXCR, one entry per CDR3 protein. The repertoire includes hundreds of thousands of distinct CDR3 sequences, roughly 20% of them detected once, and about 35% sits in the top ten. The specimen was blood. The source of these receptors is a man aged 25 to 45 with Graves' ophthalmopathy.

This clonotype came up a few times. The chain joins TRBV6-1 to TRBJ1-5, with TRBD1 matching 8 bases. V lost 5 bases and J lost 3; bases outside the gene matches: 6. The CDR3 has 15 residues. CDR1 MNHNS and CDR2 SASEGT come from the germline V gene. The CDR3 loop is CASSRQGMNNQPQHF. As DNA, the CDR3 is TGTGCCAGCAGTAGACAGGGGATGAACAATCAGCCCCAGCATTTT.

The table lists this clonotype with many counts. V usage is TRBV7-9 and J usage is TRBJ2-7, with D maybe TRBD2 (6 bases). Per the germline V gene, CDR1 is SEHNR and CDR2 is FQNEAQ (reference sequence). The V gene lost 1 base and the J gene lost 6 bases, with 10 bases spanning the gap. The CDR3 totals 13 residues. The CDR3 nucleotides are TGTGCCAGCAGCTTAGGACTAGGGGCCGAGCAGTACTTC. Translated, it gives CASSLGLGAEQYF.

This clonotype was detected many times. The V call is TRBV12-3 or TRBV12-4, the J call TRBJ2-7; 12 bases are shared with TRBD2. V lost 2 bases and J lost 2; bases outside the gene matches: 13. The CDR3 covers 19 residues. The CDR3 sequence is CASSLRGRRLAGEPYEQYF. CDR3 nucleotide sequence: TGTGCCAGCAGTTTAAGGGGCAGAAGACTAGCGGGAGAACCCTACGAGCAGTACTTC.

This clonotype showed up many times. The chain joins TRBV28 to TRBJ2-1; no reliable D call. Germline CDR1 and CDR2: MDHEN and SYDVKM. Trimming cost V 9 bases and J 3 bases, with 12 bases left between them. The CDR3 consists of 13 residues. The CDR3 loop is CASSWGYYNEQFF. As DNA, the CDR3 is TGTGCCAGTTCGTGGGGTTACTACAATGAGCAGTTCTTC.

V usage is TRBV7-2 and J usage is TRBJ1-1; 8 nucleotides align to TRBD1. J was trimmed by 9 bases and V by 5 bases; bases with no gene match: 11. The CDR3 has 14 amino acids. CDR1 is SGHTA and CDR2 is FQGNSA in the germline V gene. The CDR3 DNA sequence: TGTGCCAGCAGCAGAGCTACAGGGGGTCTTCAAGCTTTCTTT. It yields the protein CASSRATGGLQAFF.

The V and J genes are TRBV10-2 and TRBJ2-3; TRBD2 aligns across 10 bases. The V gene's germline CDR1 is WSHSY and CDR2 SAAADI. The ends lost 6 bases at V and 2 bases at J; junction bases unmatched: 29. The CDR3 totals 23 residues. CDR3 region: CASREVPVPSGRARAGVTDTQYF. Here the CDR3 DNA reads TGCGCCAGCAGGGAGGTCCCGGTACCCAGCGGGAGGGCCCGGGCTGGAGTCACAGATACGCAGTATTTT.

This clonotype was recorded many times. V is TRBV18 and J is TRBJ1-2; D perhaps matches TRBD1 (5 bases). Germline values: CDR1 KGHSH, CDR2 LQKENI. There are 14 residues in the CDR3. Between the trimmed V and J ends, which lost 0 bases and 4 bases, there was a span of 9 bases. In nucleotides, the CDR3 is TGTGCCAGCTCACCACCTGCGGGGGTCTATGGCTACACCTTC. It yields the protein CASSPPAGVYGYTF.

This rearrangement joins TRBV28 to TRBJ2-5; 7 bases are shared with TRBD2. CDR3 length: 15 residues. V gave up 3 bases and J gave up 2 bases; unmatched junction bases: 6. The V gene's germline CDR1 is MDHEN and CDR2 SYDVKM. DNA of the CDR3: TGTGCCAGCAGTTTGGCCCTAGCGGAGCAAGAGACCCAGTACTTC. Its protein product is CASSLALAEQETQYF.

This clonotype was seen a single time. One end of the junction does not line up with germline, which may come from a read error. The chain couples TRBV29-1 to TRBJ2-5; D is perhaps TRBD1 (6 bases). There are 10 residues in the CDR3. Germline V gene lookup returns CDR1 SQVTM and CDR2 ANQGSEA. The CDR3 DNA reads as TGCAGCGTAGGCGGACAGACGCAGTACTTC. Protein sequence: CSVGGQTQYF.

DNA for the CDR3: TGTGCCAGTAGTCGCCGGGGTGTCAGTGAGCAGTTCTTC. This gives the protein CASSRRGVSEQFF. J is TRBJ2-1 and V is TRBV19; perhaps TRBD2 as D (5 bases). Looked up from germline, CDR1 is LNHDA and CDR2 is SQIVND (reference sequence). V shed 5 bases and J shed 9 bases, with 14 bases lying between them. The CDR3 covers 13 residues.

This rearrangement joins TRBV18 to TRBJ1-3; D uncertain. This CDR3 contains 15 residues. V shed 4 bases and J shed 0 bases, with 10 bases lying between them. CDR1 and CDR2 from the germline V gene are KGHSH and LQKENI. CDR3 sequence reads: CASSLTVSSGNTIYF. The CDR3, as DNA: TGTGCCAGCTCACTGACGGTTAGCTCTGGAAACACCATATATTTT.

The genes are TRBV20-1 and TRBJ2-5; D remains unclear. V lost 6 bases to trimming and J lost 5 bases, with 22 bases between them. This CDR3 comprises 15 residues. Germline CDR1 reads DFQATT; CDR2 reads SNEGSKA (reference sequence). In nucleotides, the CDR3 is TGCAGTGCACTTCATCTAAGCGATTTCAGGGAGACCCAGTACTTC. This gives the protein CSALHLSDFRETQYF.

The sample holds a few counts of this clonotype. The rearrangement links TRBV28 to TRBJ2-3; no clear D. There are 12 residues in the CDR3. Germline CDR1 MDHEN, CDR2 SYDVKM. Trimming pared 5 bases from V and 3 bases from J, leaving 6 bases between. CDR3 in DNA: TGTGCCAGCAGTAACAGAACAGATACGCAGTATTTT. Its translation: CASSNRTDTQYF.

This clonotype was found a few times. This chain joins TRBV28 and TRBJ1-2, with 7 bases lining up with TRBD1. The CDR3 is 16 residues long. Germline lookup yields CDR1 MDHEN and CDR2 SYDVKM. The V gene end was trimmed by 6 bases and the J gene end by 4 bases; junction bases not matched to a gene: 14. The chain's CDR3 is CASSPTGTALSYGYTF. CDR3 in DNA: TGTGCCAGCAGCCCGACAGGGACAGCACTTTCCTATGGCTACACCTTC.

This clonotype was observed a few times. This chain links TRBV11-2 with TRBJ2-1; TRBD2 matches at 10 bases. With 5 bases clipped from V and 4 bases from J, the junction kept 11 bases outside the gene matches. CDR1 SGHAT and CDR2 FQNNGV come from the germline V gene. This CDR3 has 17 residues. The CDR3 nucleotides are TGTGCCAGCAGCATTAGGCGGTCTAGCGGGGGATACAATGAGCAGTTCTTC. This codes for CASSIRRSSGGYNEQFF.

The gene calls are TRBV27 and TRBJ1-1, with 8 bases matching TRBD1. This CDR3 has 17 residues. Germline V gene data show CDR1 as MNHEY and CDR2 as SMNVEV (reference sequence). Trimming cost V 4 bases and J 2 bases; bases outside gene matches: 12. The CDR3 loop reads CASSSLGGGTGNTEAFF. In DNA, the CDR3 is TGTGCCAGCAGTTCCCTAGGCGGGGGGACAGGCAACACTGAAGCTTTCTTT.

V usage is TRBV20-1 and J usage is TRBJ2-7; perhaps TRBD2 as D (6 bases). Germline CDR1 reads DFQATT; CDR2 reads SNEGSKA (reference sequence). V was cut by 6 bases and J by 3 bases, with 18 bases left in between. This CDR3 has 14 amino acids. CDR3 amino acids: CSAWEASKNYEQYF. The CDR3 DNA reads as TGCAGTGCCTGGGAGGCCAGTAAAAACTACGAGCAGTACTTC.

This clonotype was counted at least ten times. The genes are TRBV28 and TRBJ2-5; D perhaps matches TRBD2 (5 bases). The CDR3 loop spans 14 amino acids. The germline V gene encodes CDR1 MDHEN and CDR2 SYDVKM. The ends were cut back, 4 bases at V and 3 bases at J, with 12 bases in the middle. This CDR3 is CASSSGLTKETQYF. The CDR3 coding sequence is TGTGCCAGCAGTTCAGGACTGACAAAAGAGACCCAGTACTTC.

This clonotype turned up a few times. This sequence joins TRBV3-1 and TRBJ1-3; D is perhaps TRBD1 (5 bases). V lost 1 base and J 15 bases, leaving 16 bases between the germline ends. CDR1 and CDR2 (germline): LGHDT, YNNKEL (reference sequence). The CDR3 loop spans 13 amino acids. This CDR3 reads CASSQGPGTSGYF. In DNA form, the CDR3 reads TGTGCCAGCAGCCAAGGTCCCGGGACGTCGGGATATTTT.

This chain links TRBV20-1 with TRBJ1-2, with 12 nucleotides matching TRBD1. The CDR3 runs to 15 residues. The germline V gene encodes CDR1 DFQATT and CDR2 SNEGSKA (reference sequence). Trimming cost V 2 bases and J 4 bases; bases outside gene matches: 5. This CDR3 reads CSARPGTGGGYGYTF. Here the CDR3 DNA reads TGCAGTGCTAGACCGGGGACAGGGGGCGGCTATGGCTACACCTTC.

This clonotype was seen more than once but under ten times. V and J are TRBV4-1 and TRBJ2-5; 7 nucleotides agree with TRBD1. CDR1 and CDR2 (germline): MGHRA, YSYEKL. The CDR3 contains 12 residues. Trimming cost V 1 base and J 9 bases; bases outside gene matches: 2. The CDR3 region is CASSQGTGAQYF. The CDR3 DNA is TGCGCCAGCAGCCAAGGTACAGGGGCCCAGTACTTC.

At least ten counts were recorded for this clonotype. V is TRBV11-2 and J is TRBJ2-4, with TRBD2 matching over 13 bases. Germline V gene data show CDR1 as SGHAT and CDR2 as FQNNGV. With 5 bases clipped from V and 0 bases from J, the junction kept 7 bases outside the gene matches. CDR3 length: 18 residues. The CDR3 here is CASSPTGTSGVAKNIQYF. In DNA, the CDR3 is TGTGCCAGCAGCCCGACGGGGACTAGCGGGGTAGCCAAAAACATTCAGTACTTC.

Many counts were recorded for this clonotype. The genes are TRBV24-1 and TRBJ2-2; 12 positions agree with TRBD2. Germline V gene data show CDR1 as KGHDR and CDR2 as SFDVKD. This CDR3 has 17 amino acids. V shed 1 base, J shed 5 bases, and the junction held 4 bases outside the gene matches. CDR3 sequence reads: CATSDFLAGGVTGELFF. The CDR3 DNA reads as TGTGCCACCAGTGATTTCCTAGCGGGAGGGGTGACCGGGGAGCTGTTTTTT.

This clonotype was found a few times. The V call is TRBV6-2 or TRBV6-3, the J call TRBJ1-5; D call uncertain. The ends were cut back, 5 bases at V and 0 bases at J, with 8 bases in the middle. The CDR3 totals 14 residues. CDR1 and CDR2 (germline): MNHEY, SVGEGT. CDR3 sequence reads: CASSRLSSNQPQHF. For the CDR3, the DNA is TGTGCCAGCAGTAGACTGAGTAGCAATCAGCCCCAGCATTTT.

This clonotype was counted between two and nine times. The CDR3 reads CSVAHTEAFF. The CDR3 coding sequence is TGCAGCGTTGCGCACACTGAAGCTTTCTTT. This rearrangement joins TRBV29-1 to TRBJ1-1; D unresolved. Germline loops: CDR1 SQVTM, CDR2 ANQGSEA. The CDR3 has 10 amino acids. Trimming shortened V by 4 bases and J by 3 bases, and 3 bases separated the two germline ends. The variable domain in full, completed from reference TRBV29-1 and TRBJ1-1, reads SAVISQKPSRDICQRGTSLTIQCQVDSQVTMMFWYRQQPGQSLTLIATANQGSEATYESGFVIDKFPISRPNLTFSTLTVSNMSPEDSSIYLCSVAHTEAFFGQGTRLTVV.